One sample yielded the 13 T cell receptor beta chains listed below, sequenced in a study of blood T cell repertoires in COVID-19. Some clones are missing from TCRdb's copy, which holds only in-frame ones; the method was immunoSEQ multiplex PCR. The sample lists about 31,000 clones, approximately 90% occurring once. The sequenced material came from peripheral blood. The receptors were gathered from a man aged 60-69 years with acute or convalescent COVID-19.

CDR3 in DNA: TGTGCCACCAGCCTCCCGGGACACGTCGGACCTGGAAACACCATATATTTT. Protein sequence: CATSLPGHVGPGNTIYF. This chain joins TRBV24-1 and TRBJ1-3, with TRBD1 as a possible D gene (6 bases). CDR1 is KGHDR and CDR2 is SFDVKD in the germline V gene. The germline V and J ends were trimmed by 7 bases and 2 bases, with 20 bases remaining between them. This CDR3 is 17 amino acids long.

The DNA of the CDR3 is TGTGCCAGCAGCTTAGCCGTCGACTCGGTTGGCTACACCTTC. Encoded protein: CASSLAVDSVGYTF. V is TRBV7-9 and J is TRBJ1-2; D call uncertain. CDR3 length: 14 residues. Trimming removed 0 bases at V and 7 bases at J, with 12 bases between. CDR1 and CDR2 (germline): SEHNR, FQNEAQ (reference sequence).

The chain carries TRBV13 and TRBJ1-4; the match to TRBD1 covers 8 bases. The V segment lost 6 bases and the J segment 6 bases; nucleotides outside the gene matches: 6. The CDR3 is 14 residues long. Germline V CDR1 and CDR2: PRHDT, FYEKMQ (reference sequence). This CDR3 is CASSYRGLDEKLFF. For the CDR3, the DNA is TGTGCCAGCAGTTACAGGGGGTTAGATGAAAAACTGTTTTTT. The variable domain in full, completed from reference TRBV13 and TRBJ1-4, reads AAGVIQSPRHLIKEKRETATLKCYPIPRHDTVYWYQQGPGQDPQFLISFYEKMQSDKGSIPDRFSAQQFSDYHSELNMSSLELGDSALYFCASSYRGLDEKLFFGSGTQLSVL.

J is TRBJ2-1 and V is TRBV24-1; TRBD2 agrees at 14 bases. V trimming: 4 bases; J trimming: 10 bases; junction bases outside the gene matches: 11. Germline CDR1 KGHDR, CDR2 SFDVKD. This CDR3 has 17 residues. Written as DNA, the CDR3 is TGTGCCACCAGTGAGGCTGGGACTAGCGGGAGCCTACGGGAGCAGTTCTTC. Its protein product is CATSEAGTSGSLREQFF.

The V call is TRBV9, the J call TRBJ1-4; 10 positions match TRBD1. This CDR3 comprises 15 residues. The V gene's germline CDR1 is SGDLS and CDR2 YYNGEE. V shed 4 bases and J 8 bases; nucleotides not matched to a gene: 8. The chain's CDR3 is CASSIRDRGLEKLFF. The CDR3 DNA reads TGTGCCAGCAGCATACGGGACAGGGGATTAGAAAAACTGTTTTTT.

This clone has a single count. The chain couples TRBV5-6 to TRBJ2-7; 8 nucleotides agree with TRBD2. The CDR3 runs to 14 residues. V shed 4 bases, J shed 1 base, and the junction held 4 bases outside the gene matches. Germline V CDR1 and CDR2: SGHDT, YYEEEE. CDR3 DNA: TGTGCCAGCAGCCTGCGGGGGGTGTCCTACGAGCAGTACTTC. Its translation: CASSLRGVSYEQYF.

This chain connects TRBV27 to TRBJ1-2; a weak D match, TRBD1 (6 bases). CDR1 is MNHEY and CDR2 is SMNVEV in the germline V gene (reference sequence). The CDR3 spans 13 residues. The V end lost 4 bases, the J end lost 2 bases, and 8 bases lay between the germline ends. The CDR3 spells CASSWTANYGYTF. As DNA, the CDR3 is TGTGCCAGCAGTTGGACAGCCAACTATGGCTACACCTTC.

The rearrangement joins TRBV7-6 to TRBJ2-7; D ambiguous. V dropped 3 bases and J dropped 0 bases, with 9 bases sitting between them. Germline lookup yields CDR1 SGHVS and CDR2 FNYEAQ. The CDR3 covers 14 residues. CDR3 sequence: CASSFGQNSYEQYF. The CDR3 DNA follows: TGTGCCAGCAGCTTTGGGCAGAACTCCTACGAGCAGTACTTC.

The chain has TRBV24-1 and TRBJ1-2; a weak D match, TRBD1 (6 bases). Per germline, CDR1 KGHDR and CDR2 SFDVKD. Trimming removed 3 bases from V and 3 bases from J, with 10 bases in between. CDR3 size: 14 residues. The CDR3 protein is CATSDRTEYYGYTF. The CDR3 DNA reads as TGTGCCACCAGTGATAGGACAGAGTACTATGGCTACACCTTC.

The chain combines TRBV19 with TRBJ2-6; D might be TRBD1 (5 bases). Trimming cost V 5 bases and J 0 bases, with 8 bases left between them. CDR3 length: 15 residues. Germline CDR1 reads LNHDA; CDR2 reads SQIVND (reference sequence). The chain's CDR3 is CASSPQASGANVLTF. As DNA, the CDR3 is TGTGCCAGTAGTCCACAGGCCTCTGGGGCCAACGTCCTGACTTTC.

With respect to this clone: The junction departs from germline at one end; a sequencing error may be responsible. This chain links TRBV12-5 with TRBJ2-3, with TRBD1 matching over 7 bases. Germline CDR1 is LGHNT and CDR2 is FRNRAP. The length of the CDR3 is 14 residues. CDR3 sequence: CASGLGQTVDTQYF. CDR3 coding DNA: TGTGCTAGTGGCTTGGGACAGACTGTGGATACGCAGTATTTT.

The rearrangement links TRBV6-6 to TRBJ1-2, with 9 bases matching TRBD1. Trimming took 5 bases from V and 9 from J; bases not matched to a gene: 13. Germline V CDR1 and CDR2: MNHNY, SVGAGI (reference sequence). There are 15 residues in the CDR3. The CDR3 loop reads CASSRSPGTGWSYTF. CDR3 bases: TGTGCCAGCAGTCGATCACCGGGGACAGGGTGGAGCTACACCTTC.

The V call is TRBV29-1, the J call TRBJ2-7, with 9 bases that match TRBD2. The V and J ends lost 7 bases and 3 bases, in that order; junction bases with no gene match: 13. The V gene's germline CDR1 is SQVTM and CDR2 ANQGSEA. This CDR3 contains 15 residues. CDR3 DNA: TGCAGCGCTGATTTAGGAGCTAGCGGGATCTACGAGCAGTACTTC. This translates into CSADLGASGIYEQYF.